The sequence of this TCR beta chain was determined in a study of blood T cell repertoires in COVID-19. In the authors' workflow: Reference gene primer amplification gave nucleated cell count estimates. Measured with immunoSEQ multiplex PCR; TCRdb has only the in-frame clones, and not every one. V and J calls plus clone size are reproduced from that table; the DNA served to infer D and trimming. The table has about 170,000 clones, around 93% seen once. Looked up from germline, CDR1 is MNHEY and CDR2 is SVGEGT. Trimming removed 0 bases at V and 4 bases at J, with 15 bases between. CDR3 length equals 16 residues.

The chain combines TRBV6-2 or TRBV6-3 with TRBJ1-1, with a weak D call TRBD1 (6 bases). Input material: peripheral blood. The receptor was isolated from a man aged 25 to 45 with COVID-19, enrolled during active disease. The CDR3 bases are TGTGCCAGCAGTTACTCGAAAGGGGGGGCGAGCACTGAAGCTTTCTTT. This encodes CASSYSKGGASTEAFF.